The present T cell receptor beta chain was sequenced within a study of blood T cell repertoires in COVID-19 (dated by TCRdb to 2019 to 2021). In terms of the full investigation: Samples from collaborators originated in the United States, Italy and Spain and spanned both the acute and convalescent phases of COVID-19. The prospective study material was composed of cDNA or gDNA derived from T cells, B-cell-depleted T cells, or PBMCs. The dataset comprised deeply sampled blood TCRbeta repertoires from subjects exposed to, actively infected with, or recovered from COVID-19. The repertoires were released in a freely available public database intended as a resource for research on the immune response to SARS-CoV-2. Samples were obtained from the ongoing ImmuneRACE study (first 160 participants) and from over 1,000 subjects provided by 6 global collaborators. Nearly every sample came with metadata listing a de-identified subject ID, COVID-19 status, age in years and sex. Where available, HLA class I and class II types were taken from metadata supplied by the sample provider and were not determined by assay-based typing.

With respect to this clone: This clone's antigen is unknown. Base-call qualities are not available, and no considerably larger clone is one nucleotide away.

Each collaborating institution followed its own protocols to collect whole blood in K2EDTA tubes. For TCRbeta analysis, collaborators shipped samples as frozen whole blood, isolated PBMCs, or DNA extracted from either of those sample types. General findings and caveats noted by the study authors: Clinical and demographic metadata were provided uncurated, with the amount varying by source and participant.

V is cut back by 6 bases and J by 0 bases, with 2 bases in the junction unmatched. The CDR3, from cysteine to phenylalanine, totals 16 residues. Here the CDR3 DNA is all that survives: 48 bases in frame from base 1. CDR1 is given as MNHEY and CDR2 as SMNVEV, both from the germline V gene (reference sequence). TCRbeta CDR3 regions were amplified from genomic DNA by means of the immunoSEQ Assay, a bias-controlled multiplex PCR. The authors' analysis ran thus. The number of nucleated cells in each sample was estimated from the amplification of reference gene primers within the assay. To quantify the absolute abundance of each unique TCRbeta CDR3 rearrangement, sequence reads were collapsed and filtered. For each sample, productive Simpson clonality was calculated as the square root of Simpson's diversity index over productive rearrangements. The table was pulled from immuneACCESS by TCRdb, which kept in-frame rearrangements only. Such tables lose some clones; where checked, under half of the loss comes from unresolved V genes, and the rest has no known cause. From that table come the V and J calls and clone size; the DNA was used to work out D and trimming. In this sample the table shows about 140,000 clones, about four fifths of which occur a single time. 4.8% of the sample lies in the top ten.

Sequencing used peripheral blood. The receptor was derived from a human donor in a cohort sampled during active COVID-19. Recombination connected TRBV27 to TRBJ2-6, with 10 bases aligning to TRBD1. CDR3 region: CASRTGGGSGANVLTF. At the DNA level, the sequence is TGTGCCAGCAGGACAGGGGGCGGCTCTGGGGCCAACGTCCTGACTTTC.